These 17 T cell receptor beta chains came from one sample sequenced in a study of blood T cell repertoires in COVID-19. TCRdb's table, derived via immunoSEQ multiplex PCR, lists solely in-frame clones and lacks some. The profile covers under 40,000 clones, with less than 90% appearing a single time and roughly 25% taken by the ten largest. Sequenced sample: peripheral blood. Every receptor here comes from a woman aged 80 or over with active or convalescent COVID-19.

The chain uses TRBV6-6 and TRBJ1-4; 8 nucleotides line up with TRBD1. Germline trimming cut 4 bases from V and 5 bases from J; bases unmatched to any gene: 6. The CDR3 runs to 15 residues. CDR1 is MNHNY, CDR2 SVGAGI, per germline (reference sequence). CDR3 protein: CASSSRTGMNEKLFF. The CDR3 DNA reads TGTGCCAGCAGTTCCAGGACAGGGATGAATGAAAAACTGTTTTTT.

The genes are TRBV4-1 and TRBJ1-4, with D uncertain. Germline V gives CDR1 MGHRA, CDR2 YSYEKL. Trimming removed 1 base from V and 4 bases from J, with 10 bases in between. The CDR3 extends over 15 amino acids. The DNA for the CDR3 is TGCGCCAGCAGCCAAGTGAACTCCCATAATGAAAAACTGTTTTTT. Protein product: CASSQVNSHNEKLFF.

This clone was counted once. The V and J genes are TRBV30 and TRBJ1-5; 7 bases align to TRBD1. The CDR3 totals 16 residues. After removal of 6 bases from V and 2 bases from J, the junction contained 13 bases not matched to a gene. CDR1 is GTSNPN and CDR2 is SVGIG in the germline V gene (reference sequence). CDR3 loop: CACDRDSPRGNQPQHF. As DNA, the CDR3 is TGTGCCTGCGACCGGGACAGCCCTCGAGGCAATCAGCCCCAGCATTTT.

A few counts support this clone. The chain links TRBV13 to TRBJ1-2, with 8 bases lining up with TRBD1. The CDR3 length is 16 residues. Germline V lookup: CDR1 PRHDT, CDR2 FYEKMQ (reference sequence). V was pared by 5 bases and J by 6 bases, with 14 bases of the junction left unmatched. CDR3 sequence: CASSRGTGGGEDGYTF. As DNA, the CDR3 is TGTGCCAGCAGCCGCGGGACAGGTGGTGGGGAGGATGGCTACACCTTC.

V and J are TRBV18 and TRBJ1-3, with D perhaps TRBD1 (5 bases). From germline, CDR1 is KGHSH and CDR2 LQKENI. The length of the CDR3 is 15 residues. Trimming left V 6 bases short and J 0 bases short, with 12 bases between. CDR3 nucleotides: TGTGCCAGCTCCAAGGACATTTACTCTGGAAACACCATATATTTT. Translated, it gives CASSKDIYSGNTIYF.

The rearrangement uses TRBV18 and TRBJ1-2, with TRBD1 matching over 8 bases. V shed 1 base and J 5 bases; nucleotides not matched to a gene: 6. From germline, CDR1 is KGHSH and CDR2 LQKENI. The CDR3 is 15 residues long. The DNA of the CDR3 is TGTGCCAGCTCACCACAGCCAGGACAGGGATATGGCTACACCTTC. Encoded protein: CASSPQPGQGYGYTF.

The chain couples TRBV12-3 or TRBV12-4 to TRBJ1-2; tentative D call: TRBD1 (6 bases). The CDR3 covers 13 residues. Trimming removed 6 bases at V and 3 bases at J, with 11 bases between. The CDR3 loop reads CASRSTGYYGYTF. The CDR3, as DNA: TGTGCCAGCAGGTCCACAGGGTACTATGGCTACACCTTC.

This clone was detected once. This chain links TRBV9 with TRBJ1-5, with D tentatively TRBD1 (5 bases). Germline V lookup: CDR1 SGDLS, CDR2 YYNGEE. The CDR3 is made up of 17 amino acids. The V end was cut by 4 bases, the J end by 0 bases, with 17 bases between. DNA of the CDR3: TGTGCCAGCAGCTCCCCATGGGGGGATTATAGCAATCAGCCCCAGCATTTT. Its translation is CASSSPWGDYSNQPQHF. Combining the CDR3 with reference TRBV9 and TRBJ1-5 gives the whole variable domain DSGVTQTPKHLITATGQRVTLRCSPRSGDLSVYWYQQSLDQGLQFLIQYYNGEERAKGNILERFSAQQFPDLHSELNLSSLELGDSALYFCASSSPWGDYSNQPQHFGDGTRLSIL.

This clone was detected once. The chain links TRBV5-6 to TRBJ1-2; no firm D call. The CDR3 runs 14 residues. Trimming took 4 bases from V and 4 from J, leaving 14 bases between them. Germline-derived CDR1 and CDR2 are SGHDT and YYEEEE. In nucleotides, the CDR3 is TGTGCCAGCAGCGGACGGCCGGGAAGCTATGGCTACACCTTC. Encoded protein: CASSGRPGSYGYTF.

V is TRBV5-1 and J is TRBJ2-2, with 11 bases aligning to TRBD1. The ends lost 4 bases at V and 3 bases at J; junction bases unmatched: 5. The CDR3 covers 16 residues. Looked up from germline, CDR1 is SGHRS and CDR2 is YFSETQ. As DNA, the CDR3 is TGCGCCAGCAGCGATAGGACAGGGGGCGACACCGGGGAGCTGTTTTTT. Encoded protein: CASSDRTGGDTGELFF.

This rearrangement joins TRBV29-1 to TRBJ2-2; 9 bases line up with TRBD1. Losses at the gene ends were 5 bases for V and 3 bases for J; bases not matched to a gene: 7. The CDR3 is made up of 15 amino acids. Germline lookup yields CDR1 SQVTM and CDR2 ANQGSEA. The CDR3 spells CSVSGTGMDTGELFF. In DNA form, the CDR3 reads TGCAGCGTTTCGGGGACAGGGATGGACACCGGGGAGCTGTTTTTT.

V is TRBV7-6 and J is TRBJ1-4; no definite D call. V was cut by 1 base and J by 2 bases, with 8 bases left in between. Germline assignment: CDR1 SGHVS and CDR2 FNYEAQ. The CDR3 totals 15 residues. DNA of the CDR3: TGTGCCAGCAGCTTAGGAGGCGGTACTAATGAAAAACTGTTTTTT. Protein sequence: CASSLGGGTNEKLFF.

This clone was recorded once. The CDR3 DNA follows: TGTGCCAGCAGCGTAGGTCAGCGGGGGACAAACGAGCAGTTCTTC. Its translation is CASSVGQRGTNEQFF. The rearrangement joins TRBV9 to TRBJ2-1; TRBD2 matches 8 bases. The CDR3 has 15 residues. The ends lost 0 bases at V and 10 bases at J; junction bases unmatched: 9. CDR1 SGDLS and CDR2 YYNGEE come from the germline V gene.

The rearrangement uses TRBV27 and TRBJ2-7, with TRBD1 identical over 11 bases. V shed 5 bases and J 4 bases; nucleotides not matched to a gene: 13. The CDR3 length is 17 residues. Germline CDR1 and CDR2: MNHEY and SMNVEV (reference sequence). The CDR3 loop reads CASSPRRSGQGAYEQYF. The CDR3 DNA is TGTGCCAGCAGTCCCCGGCGCTCCGGACAGGGGGCATACGAGCAGTACTTC.

This clone was recorded once. The chain recombines TRBV5-4 with TRBJ2-7; D gene uncertain. The CDR3 has 11 residues. Looked up from germline, CDR1 is SGHNT and CDR2 is YYREEE (reference sequence). V lost 2 bases and J 5 bases, leaving 5 bases between the germline ends. This CDR3 is CASSFFDEQYF. In DNA form, the CDR3 reads TGTGCCAGCAGCTTTTTCGACGAGCAGTACTTC.

The chain uses TRBV6-1 and TRBJ1-5; D is possibly TRBD1 (6 bases). V shed 3 bases and J shed 3 bases, with 9 bases lying between them. Germline-derived CDR1 and CDR2 are MNHNS and SASEGT. This CDR3 comprises 14 residues. The CDR3 nucleotides are TGTGCCAGCAGTGAGGGGGCATACAATCAGCCCCAGCATTTT. It codes for CASSEGAYNQPQHF.

V gene TRBV10-1 combines with J gene TRBJ1-6, with no clear D. The CDR3 extends over 13 amino acids. Germline V gives CDR1 WNHNN, CDR2 SYGVQD (reference sequence). The ends were cut back, 3 bases at V and 6 bases at J, with 6 bases in the middle. CDR3 DNA sequence: TGCGCCAGCAGTGAAAACAGTAATTCACCCCTCCACTTT. This translates into CASSENSNSPLHF.